This T cell receptor beta chain was profiled in a study of blood T cell repertoires in COVID-19. Overall study: From T cells, B-cell-depleted T cells, or PBMCs came the material, which was cDNA or gDNA.

J was trimmed by 2 bases and V by 6 bases; bases with no gene match: 1. The CDR3 is 11 residues long. Germline CDR1 DFQATT, CDR2 SNEGSKA (reference sequence). In the original analysis: It was from reference gene primer amplification that nucleated cell counts were estimated. Generated by immunoSEQ multiplex PCR, the TCRdb table keeps only in-frame clones and is missing some. V, J and clone size are those of that table, while D and trimming were read from the DNA. This table holds approximately 250,000 clones, 75% to 85% found once. This TCR was sampled from a woman between 45 and 60 years old with acute or convalescent COVID-19. The V and J genes are TRBV20-1 and TRBJ2-7, with 7 positions matching TRBD1. The sample comprised peripheral blood. The CDR3 is CSAQGAYEQYF. In DNA form, the CDR3 reads TGCAGTGCCCAGGGGGCCTACGAGCAGTACTTC.